This TCR beta chain was obtained from a study of CD8 T cells in ankylosing spondylitis. Whole-study findings and limits: In the blood and synovial fluid of reactive arthritis, some motif variants had been previously reported.

TCRdb independently ran MiXCR on the 5' RACE reads; one entry per CDR3 protein. The sample holds around 340,000 distinct CDR3 sequences, approximately 14% seen once. Germline trimming cut 0 bases from V and 6 bases from J; bases unmatched to any gene: 6. The CDR3 consists of 16 residues. Germline V gives CDR1 SGHAT, CDR2 FQNNGV. Points on this clonotype: The target antigen is unknown.

Source material: blood, either unsorted or a sorted T cell fraction (not recorded which). This sequence joins TRBV11-2 and TRBJ2-1, with 9 bases identical to TRBD2. This receptor was taken from a male donor with ankylosing spondylitis or in good health (not recorded which). The CDR3 is CASSLDRVAGVNEQFF. The CDR3 DNA follows: TGTGCCAGCAGCTTAGACAGGGTAGCGGGAGTCAATGAGCAGTTCTTC.